One and the same sample provided the 9 T cell receptor beta chains below, sequenced in a study of blood T cell repertoires in COVID-19. Clones were sequenced by immunoSEQ multiplex PCR, and TCRdb holds only the in-frame ones, with some missing. Counted here are about 220,000 clones, less than 85% occurring once; the ten biggest clones make up roughly 7%. The material sequenced was peripheral blood. Receptor source: a woman between 70 and 85 years old with acute or convalescent COVID-19.

The chain joins TRBV25-1 to TRBJ2-5, with TRBD2 identical over 7 bases. The germline CDR1 and CDR2 sequences are MGHDK and SYGVNS. Unmatched junction bases numbered 12, after V lost 2 bases and J lost 9 bases. CDR3 size: 15 residues. CDR3 residues: CASSEPGQGRGAQYF. Here the CDR3 DNA reads TGTGCCAGCAGTGAACCGGGCCAGGGTCGGGGGGCCCAGTACTTC.

V usage is TRBV10-3 and J usage is TRBJ1-4; possibly TRBD1 for D (5 bases). The CDR3 is made up of 14 amino acids. CDR1 is ENHRY, CDR2 SYGVKD, per germline. V lost 7 bases, J lost 8 bases, and 17 bases lay in between. The CDR3: CAITSGELGEKLFF. The CDR3 region has the DNA TGTGCCATCACCTCGGGGGAGTTGGGGGAAAAACTGTTTTTT.

The J gene is TRBJ1-1, the V gene TRBV7-2, with D possibly being TRBD1 (6 bases). Trimming removed 3 bases from V and 7 bases from J, with 12 bases in between. The CDR3 sequence is 13 residues long. CDR1 is SGHTA, CDR2 FQGNSA, per germline. CDR3 nucleotide sequence: TGTGCCAGCAGCTTGAACAGGGCCGTTGAAGCTTTCTTT. Its translation: CASSLNRAVEAFF.

The rearrangement links TRBV7-9 to TRBJ1-1, with a weak D call TRBD1 (6 bases). The CDR3 length is 16 residues. V was shortened by 5 bases and J by 7 bases, with 23 bases between the two germline ends. Germline values: CDR1 SEHNR, CDR2 FQNEAQ (reference sequence). The CDR3 is CASSKRGKGGVGEAFF. The CDR3 DNA sequence: TGTGCCAGCAGCAAAAGGGGAAAAGGGGGGGTTGGTGAAGCTTTCTTT.

This clone was detected only a few times. The V gene is TRBV6-1, the J gene TRBJ1-2; D unresolved. Trimming took 2 bases from V and 2 from J, leaving 9 bases between them. This CDR3 region has 14 residues. Per the germline V gene, CDR1 is MNHNS and CDR2 is SASEGT. DNA of the CDR3: TGTGCCAGCAGTGAATCGGGAAGGAACTATGGCTACACCTTC. It encodes CASSESGRNYGYTF.

This sequence joins TRBV9 and TRBJ2-5, with 8 bases fitting TRBD2. Germline lookup yields CDR1 SGDLS and CDR2 YYNGEE. Trimming at V came to 0 bases and at J to 5 bases, leaving 6 bases not matched to a gene. The CDR3 extends over 15 amino acids. The DNA of the CDR3 is TGTGCCAGCAGCGTAGAATTAGCGGGAAAGGAGACCCAGTACTTC. Protein: CASSVELAGKETQYF. The full variable domain, rest sourced from reference TRBV9 and TRBJ2-5, is DSGVTQTPKHLITATGQRVTLRCSPRSGDLSVYWYQQSLDQGLQFLIQYYNGEERAKGNILERFSAQQFPDLHSELNLSSLELGDSALYFCASSVELAGKETQYFGPGTRLLVL.

This chain joins TRBV18 and TRBJ1-2, with a tentative D call TRBD1 (5 bases). Germline assignment: CDR1 KGHSH and CDR2 LQKENI. Trimming removed 2 bases from V and 3 bases from J, with 13 bases in between. This CDR3 spans 15 amino acids. Here the CDR3 reads CASSPTGGNYYGYTF. The CDR3 nucleotides read TGTGCCAGCTCACCAACGGGGGGGAACTACTATGGCTACACCTTC.

Turning to this clone: Mismatch with germline at one junction end may stem from a read error. This chain links TRBV7-2 with TRBJ1-2; D remains unclear. CDR3 length: 14 residues. CDR1 and CDR2 (germline): SGHTA, FQGNSA. The CDR3 coding sequence is TGTGCCAGCAGCTTATCGGTCCTTTTCTATGACTACACCTTC. This translates into CASSLSVLFYDYTF.

V usage is TRBV19 and J usage is TRBJ2-5, with 7 bases lining up with TRBD1. The CDR3 loop spans 15 amino acids. CDR1 is LNHDA, CDR2 SQIVND, per germline (reference sequence). The V segment lost 5 bases and the J segment 4 bases; nucleotides outside the gene matches: 10. This CDR3 is CASSGNRGSGETQYF. CDR3 DNA sequence: TGTGCCAGTAGTGGGAACAGGGGTTCTGGAGAGACCCAGTACTTC.